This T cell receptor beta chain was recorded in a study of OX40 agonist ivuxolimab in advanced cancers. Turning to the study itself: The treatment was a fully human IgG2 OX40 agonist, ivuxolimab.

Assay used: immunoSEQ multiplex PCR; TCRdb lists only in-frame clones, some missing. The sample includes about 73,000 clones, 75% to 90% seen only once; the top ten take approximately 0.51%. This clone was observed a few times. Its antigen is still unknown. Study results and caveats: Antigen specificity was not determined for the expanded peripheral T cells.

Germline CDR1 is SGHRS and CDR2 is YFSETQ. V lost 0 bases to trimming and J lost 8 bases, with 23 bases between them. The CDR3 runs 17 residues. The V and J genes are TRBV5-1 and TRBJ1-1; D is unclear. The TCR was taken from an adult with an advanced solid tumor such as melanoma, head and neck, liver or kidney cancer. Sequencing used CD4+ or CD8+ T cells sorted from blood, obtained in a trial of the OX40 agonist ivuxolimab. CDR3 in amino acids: CASSLAIVRRSPGEAFF. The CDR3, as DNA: TGCGCCAGCAGCTTGGCCATTGTTCGCCGGAGCCCAGGAGAAGCTTTCTTT.